Listed below are T cell receptor beta chains from one sample, sequenced in a study of neurological immune-mediated disorders. TCRdb processed the 5' RACE reads anew with MiXCR; each CDR3 protein has one entry. The sample lists tens of thousands of distinct CDR3 sequences; approximately 17% were seen once. Material: PBMCs. The receptor set was obtained from a woman aged 40 to 49 in good health. The CDR3 runs from the conserved cysteine through the conserved F or W. Fields, in order: D gene, J gene, clone size, V gene, CDR3 protein, CDR3 DNA. A D gene is named only where the DNA matches it firmly. Rows may omit the clone size; those that give it use once, few, many or a size class.

>-|TRBJ2-5|-|TRBV18
CASSRERETQYF
TGTGCCAGCTCACGAGAGAGGGAGACCCAGTACTTC
>TRBD2|TRBJ2-7|many|TRBV20-1
CSARPTSSYYEQYF
TGCAGTGCTAGGCCGACTAGCTCCTACTACGAGCAGTACTTC
>-|TRBJ2-1|-|TRBV18
CASSPQAASYNEQFF
TGTGCCAGCTCACCACAAGCGGCCTCCTACAATGAGCAGTTCTTC
>TRBD1|TRBJ2-3|many|TRBV6-6
CASRVTGSSDTQYF
TGTGCCAGCCGGGTGACAGGGTCATCAGATACGCAGTATTTT
>-|TRBJ2-2|many|TRBV5-1
CASRHLERAGELFF
TGCGCCAGCAGACACCTAGAACGGGCCGGGGAGCTGTTTTTT
>-|TRBJ1-2|many|TRBV20-1
CSAYGAGVNYGYTF
TGCAGTGCTTACGGTGCAGGGGTTAACTATGGCTACACCTTC
>-|TRBJ2-3|many|TRBV7-2
CASCETRRTDTQYF
TGTGCCAGCTGCGAAACCCGACGCACAGATACGCAGTATTTT
>-|TRBJ1-3|-|TRBV4-1
CASSPPGGNTIYF
TGCGCCAGCAGCCCCCCGGGAGGAAACACCATATATTTT
>-|TRBJ1-2|many|TRBV7-8
CASSFKGRHYGYTF
TGTGCCAGCAGCTTTAAGGGACGCCACTATGGCTACACCTTC
>-|TRBJ2-2|many|TRBV9
CASSVEGRKRELFF
TGTGCCAGCAGCGTAGAGGGAAGGAAAAGGGAGCTGTTTTTT
>-|TRBJ2-1|many|TRBV7-2
CASSLNLPGGEQFF
TGTGCCAGCAGCTTAAACTTGCCGGGTGGTGAGCAGTTCTTC
>-|TRBJ2-3|few|TRBV19
CASSISQDTQYF
TGTGCCAGTAGTATCAGCCAGGATACGCAGTATTTT
>TRBD2|TRBJ2-3|many|TRBV20-1
CSARSPGGASRATDTQYF
TGCAGTGCTAGATCCCCGGGGGGAGCTAGCAGAGCCACAGATACGCAGTATTTT
>TRBD1|TRBJ1-2|many|TRBV10-3
CAISESNDREGGYTF
TGTGCCATCAGTGAGTCAAACGACAGGGAAGGAGGCTACACCTTC
>-|TRBJ1-3|-|TRBV29-1
CSVALGSSPGRGGNTIYF
TGCAGCGTTGCCTTGGGGAGCAGCCCGGGTAGAGGAGGAAACACCATATATTTT
>-|TRBJ2-1|once|TRBV2
CARGEQFF
TGTGCCCGAGGGGAGCAGTTCTTC
>-|TRBJ2-3|many|TRBV7-3
CASSQGQSTDTQYF
TGTGCCAGCAGCCAAGGACAGTCCACAGATACGCAGTATTTT
>-|TRBJ2-1|-|TRBV19
CASVGAYNEQFF
TGTGCCAGCGTAGGGGCATATAATGAGCAGTTCTTC
>-|TRBJ2-1|many|TRBV7-3
CASSPSSGVGYNEQFF
TGTGCCAGCAGCCCTTCGTCGGGGGTGGGATACAATGAGCAGTTCTTC
>-|TRBJ1-1|many|TRBV10-3
CAISQNPGQGVTEAFF
TGTGCCATCAGCCAAAATCCGGGGCAGGGCGTCACTGAAGCTTTCTTT
>TRBD2|TRBJ2-7|many|TRBV7-2
CASSKGLAGRHEQYF
TGTGCCAGCAGCAAGGGACTAGCGGGGCGGCACGAGCAGTACTTC
>-|TRBJ2-7|many|TRBV12-3/TRBV12-4
CASSTQDHEQYF
TGTGCCAGCAGCACTCAAGATCACGAGCAGTACTTC
>TRBD2|TRBJ2-4|many|TRBV5-6
CASSLLSGGRKNIQYF
TGTGCCAGCAGCTTATTGTCGGGGGGGCGTAAAAACATTCAGTACTTC
>TRBD1|TRBJ1-2|few|TRBV6-6
CASTYQGANGYTF
TGTGCCAGCACATACCAGGGGGCGAATGGCTACACCTTC
>-|TRBJ2-5|many|TRBV20-1
CSARDRMGKETQYF
TGCAGTGCTAGAGATCGTATGGGTAAAGAGACCCAGTACTTC
>-|TRBJ2-7|many|TRBV3-1
CASSNEPGTVAGGEQYF
TGTGCCAGCTCCAACGAACCAGGGACAGTGGCCGGAGGGGAGCAGTACTTC
>-|TRBJ2-3|many|TRBV5-1
CASSLAGTGGQRSTDTQYF
TGCGCCAGCAGCTTGGCCGGGACGGGGGGCCAAAGGAGCACAGATACGCAGTATTTT
>-|TRBJ1-4|few|TRBV20-1
CSARGVDNEKLFF
TGCAGTGCTAGGGGGGTAGATAATGAAAAACTGTTTTTT
>-|TRBJ1-6|-|TRBV20-1
CSASIGNYNSPLHF
TGCAGTGCTAGTATTGGGAACTATAATTCACCCCTCCACTTT
>-|TRBJ2-3|few|TRBV5-1
CASSVTGIHTDTQYF
TGCGCCAGCAGCGTGACCGGGATACACACAGATACGCAGTATTTT
>TRBD2|TRBJ2-3|many|TRBV25-1
CASSVSGESTDTQYF
TGTGCCAGCAGTGTGAGCGGGGAGAGCACAGATACGCAGTATTTT
>-|TRBJ2-5|many|TRBV7-2
CASSWWGARQETQYF
TGTGCCAGCAGCTGGTGGGGGGCTAGGCAAGAGACCCAGTACTTC
>-|TRBJ2-5|many|TRBV12-3/TRBV12-4
CASSARGTQYF
TGTGCCAGCAGTGCCCGTGGGACCCAGTACTTC
>-|TRBJ2-5|many|TRBV7-3
CASSLLGGAGETQYF
TGTGCCAGCAGCTTGTTAGGCGGGGCTGGGGAGACCCAGTACTTC
>-|TRBJ2-3|many|TRBV5-1
CASSSGAGAVDTQYF
TGCGCCAGCAGCTCCGGGGCGGGGGCAGTCGATACGCAGTATTTT
>-|TRBJ1-1|many|TRBV2
CASGPLGHEAFF
TGTGCCAGCGGTCCTTTGGGGCATGAAGCTTTCTTT
>TRBD1|TRBJ1-5|few|TRBV5-1
CASSPGTGQVDQPQHF
TGCGCCAGCAGCCCGGGAACGGGACAGGTCGATCAGCCCCAGCATTTT
>TRBD1|TRBJ2-1|many|TRBV7-2
CASSFQGASYNEQFF
TGTGCCAGCAGCTTTCAGGGGGCCTCCTACAATGAGCAGTTCTTC
>-|TRBJ1-6|many|TRBV24-1
CATSGPFDPNSPLHF
TGTGCCACCAGTGGTCCATTCGATCCTAATTCACCCCTCCACTTT
>-|TRBJ1-5|-|TRBV5-1
CASSPGGGGGNQPQHF
TGCGCCAGCAGCCCTGGAGGAGGGGGAGGCAATCAGCCCCAGCATTTT
>-|TRBJ2-2|many|TRBV20-1
CSARAWGGAINGELFF
TGCAGTGCTAGAGCCTGGGGGGGGGCTATCAACGGGGAGCTGTTTTTT
>-|TRBJ2-3|-|TRBV5-1
CASSSASSYDTQYF
TGCGCTAGCAGCTCGGCTAGTTCATACGATACGCAGTATTTT
>TRBD1|TRBJ2-5|many|TRBV18
CASSPAAGGLQTQYF
TGTGCCAGCTCACCGGCGGCAGGGGGTTTACAGACCCAGTACTTC
>-|TRBJ1-5|-|TRBV28
CASSLMSLGPNQPQHF
TGTGCCAGCAGTTTGATGTCTCTGGGACCCAATCAGCCCCAGCATTTT
>-|TRBJ2-2|many|TRBV5-1
CASSLELGAGELFF
TGCGCCAGCAGCTTGGAATTAGGGGCCGGGGAGCTGTTTTTT
>-|TRBJ2-1|few|TRBV5-4
CASSRDSSNEQFF
TGTGCCAGCAGCCGGGACTCCTCCAATGAGCAGTTCTTC
>TRBD1|TRBJ1-2|many|TRBV4-1
CASSPGTGGFNYGYTF
TGCGCCAGCAGCCCCGGGACAGGGGGCTTCAACTATGGCTACACCTTC
>-|TRBJ1-1|-|TRBV9
CASSARQANTEAFF
TGTGCCAGCAGCGCTAGACAGGCTAACACTGAAGCTTTCTTT
>-|TRBJ2-6|-|TRBV20-1
CSARASDNVLTF
TGCAGTGCTAGGGCGTCGGACAACGTCCTGACTTTC